The 10 T cell receptor beta chains listed next were all sequenced from one sample in a study of CD8 T cell repertoires and HIV-1 epitope variants. The antigens for these receptors are not known. The repertoire was sequenced with immunoSEQ multiplex PCR; TCRdb's copy has only in-frame clones and lacks some. The sample includes around 3,600 clones, 65% to 80% of them seen just once. Specimen: cultured CD8+ T cells derived from PBMCs. Receptors originate from a male donor with HIV.

This chain joins TRBV7-6 and TRBJ2-3, with 9 bases aligning to TRBD2. The length of the CDR3 is 18 residues. Trimming took 0 bases from V and 0 from J; bases not matched to a gene: 7. The germline V gene encodes CDR1 SGHVS and CDR2 FNYEAQ. In DNA form, the CDR3 reads TGTGCCAGCAGCTTAGCGCGGGCTAGCGGGACGAGCACAGATACGCAGTATTTT. This codes for CASSLARASGTSTDTQYF.

This chain connects TRBV6-5 to TRBJ2-7, with 9 nucleotides matching TRBD2. J gave up 5 bases and V 2 bases, and 1 base lay outside the gene matches. The CDR3 is made up of 13 amino acids. The germline V gene has CDR1 MNHEY and CDR2 SVGAGI. The CDR3 here is CASSYGGGDEQYF. DNA for the CDR3: TGTGCCAGCAGTTACGGCGGGGGGGACGAGCAGTACTTC.

The rearrangement joins TRBV27 to TRBJ1-2, with D perhaps matching TRBD1 (5 bases). Germline CDR1 MNHEY, CDR2 SMNVEV (reference sequence). With 3 bases removed from V and 6 bases from J, the gap between germline ends came to 14 bases. The CDR3 length is 14 residues. CDR3 sequence (DNA): TGTGCCAGCAGTTTCTCAGGGTTTAGGAATGGCTACACCTTC. This sequence encodes CASSFSGFRNGYTF.

This chain links TRBV4-3 with TRBJ2-4; D tentatively reads TRBD1 or TRBD2 (5 bases each). The CDR3 totals 13 residues. The germline V gene has CDR1 LGHNA and CDR2 YSLEER. Trimming removed 2 bases from V and 5 bases from J, with 7 bases in between. CDR3 in amino acids: CASSQRDQNIQYF. The CDR3 DNA follows: TGCGCCAGCAGCCAACGGGACCAAAACATTCAGTACTTC.

The chain combines TRBV19 with TRBJ2-1; 7 bases are shared with TRBD2. The germline V gene has CDR1 LNHDA and CDR2 SQIVND (reference sequence). This CDR3 has 15 residues. V lost 3 bases to trimming and J lost 0 bases; unmatched junction nucleotides: 2. The CDR3 sequence is CASSITGGSYNEQFF. For the CDR3, the DNA is TGTGCCAGTAGTATTACGGGAGGCTCCTACAATGAGCAGTTCTTC.

This clone was seen more than once but under ten times. The chain employs TRBV15 and TRBJ1-1; D possibly corresponds to TRBD1 (5 bases). There are 15 residues in the CDR3. CDR1 is LNHNV and CDR2 is YYDKDF in the germline V gene (reference sequence). V was shortened by 0 bases and J by 1 base, with 9 bases between the two germline ends. The CDR3 protein is CATSRDRGENTEAFF. Written as DNA, the CDR3 is TGTGCCACCAGCAGAGATCGGGGCGAGAACACTGAAGCTTTCTTT.

This chain links TRBV28 with TRBJ2-5; 8 nucleotides line up with TRBD2. The length of the CDR3 is 15 residues. With 6 bases clipped from V and 1 base from J, the junction kept 7 bases outside the gene matches. Germline loops: CDR1 MDHEN, CDR2 SYDVKM. This CDR3 reads CASSSIREGQETQYF. The CDR3 coding sequence is TGTGCCAGCAGCTCCATTCGGGAGGGCCAAGAGACCCAGTACTTC.

The rearrangement joins TRBV5-1 to TRBJ1-2; 11 nucleotides match TRBD1. Germline-derived CDR1 and CDR2 are SGHRS and YFSETQ. Trimming at V came to 6 bases and at J to 5 bases, leaving 6 bases not matched to a gene. The CDR3 extends over 14 amino acids. The chain's CDR3 is CASKPGQGGYGYTF. CDR3 nucleotides: TGCGCCAGCAAACCGGGACAGGGGGGTTATGGCTACACCTTC.

The chain carries TRBV7-9 and TRBJ2-7, with 9 nucleotides matching TRBD1. Germline V CDR1 and CDR2: SEHNR, FQNEAQ (reference sequence). The CDR3 has 14 residues. The V gene end was trimmed by 7 bases and the J gene end by 4 bases; junction bases not matched to a gene: 8. DNA of the CDR3: TGTGCCAGCAACCCGGGACAGGGACCTTACGAGCAGTACTTC. Its translation is CASNPGQGPYEQYF.

The CDR3 DNA is TGTGCCAGCAGGAGACTAGCGGGGTCACAAGAGACCCAGTACTTC. Its translation is CASRRLAGSQETQYF. The rearrangement links TRBV2 to TRBJ2-5, with 11 nucleotides matching TRBD2. Germline CDR1 SNHLY, CDR2 FYNNEI. V dropped 6 bases and J dropped 2; count of bases not matched to a gene: 5. The CDR3 spans 15 residues. Filled out from reference TRBV2 and TRBJ2-5, the complete variable domain reads EPEVTQTPSHQVTQMGQEVILRCVPISNHLYFYWYRQILGQKVEFLVSFYNNEISEKSEIFDDQFSVERPDGSNFTLKIRSTKLEDSAMYFCASRRLAGSQETQYFGPGTRLLVL.